What follows are 17 T cell receptor beta chains derived from one specimen sequenced in a study of T cells expressing NK-cell markers. TCRdb re-called the 5' RACE reads; one entry per CDR3 protein, DNA not given. This repertoire includes a few hundred thousand distinct CDR3 sequences. Sample: blood T cells: a sorted CD56 or NKG2C T cell subset, CD4+ or CD8+ T cells, or bulk PBMC T cells (not recorded which). These receptors were taken from a man aged 18-69 years in good health.

This chain uses TRBV5-1 with TRBJ2-3; TCRdb indicates TRBD2, and absent DNA this call remains unverified. From germline, CDR1 is SGHRS and CDR2 YFSETQ. The CDR3 spans 17 residues. CDR3 sequence: CASSLRTSGSGTDTQYF.

The rearrangement joins TRBV20-1 to TRBJ2-1; the D gene TCRdb calls, TRBD1, cannot be checked with no DNA. Per germline, CDR1 DFQATT and CDR2 SNEGSKA (reference sequence). The CDR3 is 11 residues long. The CDR3 spells CSAAPGTEQFF.

The genes are TRBV20-1 and TRBJ2-2; TCRdb picks TRBD1, but there is no DNA to check that call. Germline V lookup: CDR1 DFQATT, CDR2 SNEGSKA (reference sequence). The CDR3 runs 16 residues. The CDR3 sequence is CSARSLAGGPPGELFF.

The chain combines TRBV21-1 with TRBJ2-3; as DNA is missing, the TRBD2 call by TCRdb cannot be tested. TRBV21-1 is deemed a pseudogene. The CDR3 is made up of 14 amino acids. The CDR3: CASSKKTMADTQYF.

The chain has TRBV24-1 and TRBJ2-7; TCRdb gives TRBD1 as the D gene, but with no DNA this cannot be confirmed. The CDR3 is made up of 16 amino acids. CDR1 is KGHDR and CDR2 is SFDVKD in the germline V gene. This CDR3 is CATSDLGAGGSYEQYF.

V gene TRBV4-1 combines with J gene TRBJ2-5; the D gene TCRdb calls, TRBD2, cannot be checked with no DNA. This CDR3 region has 18 residues. CDR1 is MGHRA, CDR2 YSYEKL, per germline. Here the CDR3 reads CASSQDRLRRGGQETQYF.

V gene TRBV7-8 combines with J gene TRBJ2-3; absent DNA, TCRdb's TRBD1 call cannot be checked. This CDR3 has 16 residues. Germline loops: CDR1 SGHVS, CDR2 FQNEAQ. CDR3 in amino acids: CASSPLIGEITDTQYF.

V is TRBV6-5 and J is TRBJ1-2. CDR1 and CDR2 from the germline V gene are MNHEY and SVGAGI. The CDR3 consists of 14 residues. CDR3 protein: CASSYSGQSYGYTF.

The V gene is TRBV9, the J gene TRBJ2-3; TCRdb gives TRBD2 as the D gene, but with no DNA this cannot be confirmed. CDR3 length: 16 residues. Germline V gives CDR1 SGDLS, CDR2 YYNGEE. The CDR3 loop is CASSVAGTSIPDTQYF.

The chain couples TRBV6-1 to TRBJ2-7; the D call from TCRdb, TRBD1, cannot be confirmed without DNA. This CDR3 comprises 13 residues. CDR1 is MNHNS and CDR2 is SASEGT in the germline V gene. The CDR3 region is CASMPGTGHEQYF.

V and J are TRBV28 and TRBJ2-1; TCRdb lists TRBD1, though no DNA is available to test this call. CDR1 is MDHEN, CDR2 SYDVKM, per germline. This CDR3 contains 15 residues. The CDR3 sequence: CASSWKRGPYNEQFF.

The gene calls are TRBV5-1 and TRBJ1-1; TCRdb selects TRBD1, and the lack of DNA leaves this call unchecked. Per the germline V gene, CDR1 is SGHRS and CDR2 is YFSETQ. The CDR3 spans 17 residues. The CDR3 spells CASSHGTGKRRGYEAFF.

The chain combines TRBV7-2 with TRBJ1-2. This CDR3 contains 12 residues. The germline gives CDR1 SGHTA, CDR2 FQGNSA. The CDR3 reads CASSLSASGYTF. The variable domain in full, with the rest retrieved from reference TRBV7-2 and TRBJ1-2, is GAGVSQSPSNKVTEKGKDVELRCDPISGHTALYWYRQSLGQGLEFLIYFQGNSAPDKSGLPSDRFSAERTGGSVSTLTIQRTQQEDSAVYLCASSLSASGYTFGSGTRLTVV.

V is TRBV6-5 and J is TRBJ1-1; the TRBD1 assignment by TCRdb is unverifiable without DNA. This CDR3 region has 11 residues. CDR1 MNHEY and CDR2 SVGAGI come from the germline V gene. Here the CDR3 reads CASTSGQLAFF.

The chain is built from TRBV5-1 and TRBJ2-2; the TCRdb D gene call, TRBD1, has no DNA to confirm it. Germline lookup yields CDR1 SGHRS and CDR2 YFSETQ. This CDR3 region has 19 residues. The CDR3 here is CASSLVDYRGFFLPGELFF.

This chain links TRBV12-3 or TRBV12-4 with TRBJ2-2; TCRdb's D call of TRBD1 is untestable without DNA. The CDR3 has 16 amino acids. CDR3 region: CASSLGQGAEGGELFF.

The V call is TRBV7-8, the J call TRBJ1-4; TCRdb outputs TRBD1, but without DNA this stays unchecked. Germline CDR1 reads SGHVS; CDR2 reads FQNEAQ. The CDR3 has 13 residues. CDR3 protein: CATQGAANEKLFF.